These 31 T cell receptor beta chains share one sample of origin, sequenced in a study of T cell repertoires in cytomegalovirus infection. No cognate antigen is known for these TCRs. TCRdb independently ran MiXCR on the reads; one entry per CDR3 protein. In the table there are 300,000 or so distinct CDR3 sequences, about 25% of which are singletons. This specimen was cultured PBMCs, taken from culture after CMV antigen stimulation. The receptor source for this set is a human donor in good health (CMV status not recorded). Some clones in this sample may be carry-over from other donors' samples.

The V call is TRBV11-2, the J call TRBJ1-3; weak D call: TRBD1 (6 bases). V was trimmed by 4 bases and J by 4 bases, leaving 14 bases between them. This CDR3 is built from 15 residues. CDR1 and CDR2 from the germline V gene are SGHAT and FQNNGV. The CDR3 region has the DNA TGTGCCAGCAGCTACATACAGGGATCAGGAAACACCATATATTTT. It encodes CASSYIQGSGNTIYF.

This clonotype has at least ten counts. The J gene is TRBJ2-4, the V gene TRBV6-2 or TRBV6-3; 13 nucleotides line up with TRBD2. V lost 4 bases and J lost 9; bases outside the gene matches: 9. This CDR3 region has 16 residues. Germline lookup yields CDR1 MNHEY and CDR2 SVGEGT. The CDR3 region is CASSSGLAGESGIQYF. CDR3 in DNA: TGTGCCAGCAGTTCCGGACTAGCGGGAGAGTCAGGCATTCAGTACTTC.

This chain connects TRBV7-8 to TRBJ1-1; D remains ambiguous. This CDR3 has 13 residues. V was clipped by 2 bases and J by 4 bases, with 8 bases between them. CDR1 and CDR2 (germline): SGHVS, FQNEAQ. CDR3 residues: CASSLNRITEAFF. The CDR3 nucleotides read TGTGCCAGCAGCTTAAATCGCATCACTGAAGCTTTCTTT.

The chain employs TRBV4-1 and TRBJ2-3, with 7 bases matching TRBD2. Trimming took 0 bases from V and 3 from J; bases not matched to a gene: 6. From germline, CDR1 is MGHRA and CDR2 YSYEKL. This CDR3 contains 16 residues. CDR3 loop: CASSQDVTSATDTQYF. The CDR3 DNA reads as TGCGCCAGCAGCCAAGACGTTACTAGCGCAACAGATACGCAGTATTTT.

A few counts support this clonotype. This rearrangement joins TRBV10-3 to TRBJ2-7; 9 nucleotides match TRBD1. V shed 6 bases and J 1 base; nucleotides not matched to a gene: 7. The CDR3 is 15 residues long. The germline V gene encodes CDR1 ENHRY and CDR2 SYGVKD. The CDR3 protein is CAISTGTGLSYEQYF. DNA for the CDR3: TGTGCCATCAGCACCGGGACAGGGCTTTCCTACGAGCAGTACTTC.

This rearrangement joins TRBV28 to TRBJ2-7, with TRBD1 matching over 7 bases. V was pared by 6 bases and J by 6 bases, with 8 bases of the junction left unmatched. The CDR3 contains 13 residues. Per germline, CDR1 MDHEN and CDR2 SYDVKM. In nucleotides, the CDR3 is TGTGCCAGCAGCGGGGACAGCCAGGTCGAGCAGTACTTC. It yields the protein CASSGDSQVEQYF.

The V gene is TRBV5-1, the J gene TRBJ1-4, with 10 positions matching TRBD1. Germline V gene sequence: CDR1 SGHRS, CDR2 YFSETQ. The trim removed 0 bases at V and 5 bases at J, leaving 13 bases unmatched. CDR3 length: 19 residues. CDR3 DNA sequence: TGCGCCAGCAGCTTGGGATATGTCGGGACAGGGGCCCTAAATGAAAAACTGTTTTTT. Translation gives CASSLGYVGTGALNEKLFF.

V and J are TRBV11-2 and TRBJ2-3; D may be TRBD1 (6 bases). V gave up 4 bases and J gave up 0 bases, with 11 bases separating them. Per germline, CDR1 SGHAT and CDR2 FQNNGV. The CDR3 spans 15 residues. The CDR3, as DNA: TGTGCCAGCAGCTCAGGGGTTCGGAGCACAGATACGCAGTATTTT. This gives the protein CASSSGVRSTDTQYF.

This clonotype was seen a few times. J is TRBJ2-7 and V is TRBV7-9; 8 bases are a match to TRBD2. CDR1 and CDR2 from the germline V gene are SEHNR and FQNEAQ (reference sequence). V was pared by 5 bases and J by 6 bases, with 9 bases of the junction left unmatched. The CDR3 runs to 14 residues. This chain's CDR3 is CASSRGGGSGEQYV. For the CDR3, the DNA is TGTGCCAGCAGCCGGGGGGGAGGCAGCGGCGAGCAGTACGTC.

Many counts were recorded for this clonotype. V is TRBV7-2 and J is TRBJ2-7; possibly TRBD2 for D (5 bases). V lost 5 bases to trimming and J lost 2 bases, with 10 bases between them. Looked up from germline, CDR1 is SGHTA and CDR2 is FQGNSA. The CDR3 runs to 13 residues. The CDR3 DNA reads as TGTGCCAGCAGCGAGAGGGTGGCCTACGAGCAGTACTTC. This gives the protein CASSERVAYEQYF.

The CDR3 is CASSLSGAGELFF. DNA for the CDR3: TGTGCCAGCAGTCTAAGCGGCGCCGGGGAGCTGTTTTTT. The rearrangement links TRBV25-1 to TRBJ2-2, with a possible D match to TRBD2 (5 bases). CDR1 is MGHDK, CDR2 SYGVNS, per germline. V dropped 5 bases and J dropped 6 bases, with 10 bases sitting between them. The CDR3 runs 13 residues.

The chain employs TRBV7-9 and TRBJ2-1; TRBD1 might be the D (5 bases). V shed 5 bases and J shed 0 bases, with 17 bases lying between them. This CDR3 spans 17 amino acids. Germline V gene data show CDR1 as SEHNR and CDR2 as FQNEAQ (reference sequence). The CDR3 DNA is TGTGCCAGCAGCGGATCCGCAGGGCTCAACTCCTACAATGAGCAGTTCTTC. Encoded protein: CASSGSAGLNSYNEQFF.

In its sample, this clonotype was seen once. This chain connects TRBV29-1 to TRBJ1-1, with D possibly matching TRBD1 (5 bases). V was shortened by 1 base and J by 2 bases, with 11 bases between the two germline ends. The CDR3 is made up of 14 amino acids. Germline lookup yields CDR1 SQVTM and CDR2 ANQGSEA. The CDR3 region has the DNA TGCAGCGTTGAAGGGTGGGGCAGCAACACTGAAGCTTTCTTT. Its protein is CSVEGWGSNTEAFF.

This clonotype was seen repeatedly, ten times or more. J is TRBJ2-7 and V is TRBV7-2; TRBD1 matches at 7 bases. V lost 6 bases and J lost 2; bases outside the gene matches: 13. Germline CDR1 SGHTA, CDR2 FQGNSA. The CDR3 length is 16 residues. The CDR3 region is CASSPRGRGKPYEQYF. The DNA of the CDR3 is TGTGCCAGCAGTCCCCGGGGCAGGGGGAAACCCTACGAGCAGTACTTC.

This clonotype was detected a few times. The chain's CDR3 is CAWSDYTRANTEAFF. DNA of the CDR3: TGTGCCTGGAGTGATTATACGCGCGCAAACACTGAAGCTTTCTTT. V and J are TRBV30 and TRBJ1-1; D unresolved. CDR1 and CDR2 (germline): GTSNPN, SVGIG (reference sequence). The V end lost 1 base, the J end lost 2 bases, and 14 bases lay between the germline ends. CDR3 length equals 15 residues.

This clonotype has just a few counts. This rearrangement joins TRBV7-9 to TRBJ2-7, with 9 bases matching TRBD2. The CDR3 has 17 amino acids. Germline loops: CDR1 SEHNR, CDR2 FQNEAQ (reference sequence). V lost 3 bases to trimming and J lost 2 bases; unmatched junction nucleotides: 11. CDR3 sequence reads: CASSFFSRTSEPYEQYF. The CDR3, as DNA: TGTGCCAGCAGCTTTTTCTCGAGGACTAGCGAGCCCTACGAGCAGTACTTC.

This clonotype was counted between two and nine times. Here the CDR3 reads CSERGPTYEQYV. The CDR3 DNA follows: TGCAGTGAACGAGGGCCAACCTACGAGCAGTACGTC. The rearrangement links TRBV20-1 to TRBJ2-7; tentatively, D is TRBD2 (5 bases). The CDR3 has 12 residues. Trimming cost V 7 bases and J 2 bases, with 12 bases left between them. Germline V gene lookup returns CDR1 DFQATT and CDR2 SNEGSKA (reference sequence).

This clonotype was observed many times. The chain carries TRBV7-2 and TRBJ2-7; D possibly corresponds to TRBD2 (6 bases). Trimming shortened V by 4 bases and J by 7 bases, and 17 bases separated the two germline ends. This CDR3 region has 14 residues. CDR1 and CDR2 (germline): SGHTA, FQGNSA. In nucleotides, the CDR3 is TGTGCCAGCAGCTCCTGGGTCGGGGGTAAGGAGCAGTACTTC. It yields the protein CASSSWVGGKEQYF.

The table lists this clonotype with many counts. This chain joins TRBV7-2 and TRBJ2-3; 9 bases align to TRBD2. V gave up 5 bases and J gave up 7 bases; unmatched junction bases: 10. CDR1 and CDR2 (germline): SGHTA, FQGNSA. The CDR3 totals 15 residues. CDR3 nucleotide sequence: TGTGCCAGCAGCCCAACTAGCGGGCGTCATCATACGCAGTATTTT. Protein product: CASSPTSGRHHTQYF. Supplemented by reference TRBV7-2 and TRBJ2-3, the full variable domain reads GAGVSQSPSNKVTEKGKDVELRCDPISGHTALYWYRQSLGQGLEFLIYFQGNSAPDKSGLPSDRFSAERTGGSVSTLTIQRTQQEDSAVYLCASSPTSGRHHTQYFGPGTRLTVL.

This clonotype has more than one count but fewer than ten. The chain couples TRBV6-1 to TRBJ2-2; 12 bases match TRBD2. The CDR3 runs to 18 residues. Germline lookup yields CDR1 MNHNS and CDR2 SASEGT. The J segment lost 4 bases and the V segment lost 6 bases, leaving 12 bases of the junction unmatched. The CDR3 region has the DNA TGTGCCAGCAGCTCCGGGGGACTAGCGGGTCTTCTCACCGGGGAGCTGTTTTTT. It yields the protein CASSSGGLAGLLTGELFF.

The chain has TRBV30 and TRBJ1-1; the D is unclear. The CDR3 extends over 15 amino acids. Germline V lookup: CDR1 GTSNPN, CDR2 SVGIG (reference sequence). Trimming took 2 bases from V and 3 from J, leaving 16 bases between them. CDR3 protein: CAWSPPPLGYTEAFF. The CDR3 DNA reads TGTGCCTGGAGTCCGCCTCCGTTGGGGTACACTGAAGCTTTCTTT.

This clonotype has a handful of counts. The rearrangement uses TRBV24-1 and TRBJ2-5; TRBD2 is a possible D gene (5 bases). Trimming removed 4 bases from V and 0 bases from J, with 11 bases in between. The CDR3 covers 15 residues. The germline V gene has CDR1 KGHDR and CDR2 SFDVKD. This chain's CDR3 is CATSDSGRYQETQYF. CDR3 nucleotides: TGTGCCACCAGTGACAGCGGAAGGTACCAAGAGACCCAGTACTTC.

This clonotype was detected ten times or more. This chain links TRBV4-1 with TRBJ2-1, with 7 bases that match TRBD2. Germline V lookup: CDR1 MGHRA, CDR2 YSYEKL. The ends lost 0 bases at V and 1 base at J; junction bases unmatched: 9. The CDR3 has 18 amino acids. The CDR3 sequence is CASSQESTGRGSYNEQFF. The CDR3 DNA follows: TGCGCCAGCAGCCAAGAAAGCACTGGGCGGGGGTCCTACAATGAGCAGTTCTTC.

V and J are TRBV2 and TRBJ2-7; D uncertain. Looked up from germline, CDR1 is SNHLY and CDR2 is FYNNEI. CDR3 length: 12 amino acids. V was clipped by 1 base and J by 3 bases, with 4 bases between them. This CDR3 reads CASSEGGYEQYV. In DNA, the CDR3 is TGTGCCAGCAGTGAAGGGGGCTACGAGCAGTACGTC.

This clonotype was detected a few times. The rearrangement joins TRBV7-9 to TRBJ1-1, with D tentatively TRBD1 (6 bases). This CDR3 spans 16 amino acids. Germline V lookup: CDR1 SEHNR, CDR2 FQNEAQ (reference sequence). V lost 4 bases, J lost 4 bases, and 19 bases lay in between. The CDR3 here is CASSSRLGGDPTEAFF. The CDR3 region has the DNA TGTGCCAGCAGCTCCCGATTGGGGGGCGACCCCACTGAAGCTTTCTTT.

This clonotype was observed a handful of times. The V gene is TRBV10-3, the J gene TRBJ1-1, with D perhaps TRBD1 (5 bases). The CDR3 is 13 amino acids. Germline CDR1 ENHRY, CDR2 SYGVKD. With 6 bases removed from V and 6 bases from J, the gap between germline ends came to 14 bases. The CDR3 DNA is TGTGCCATCAGCGTTCGGGGGGACGCTGAAGCTTTCTTT. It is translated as CAISVRGDAEAFF.

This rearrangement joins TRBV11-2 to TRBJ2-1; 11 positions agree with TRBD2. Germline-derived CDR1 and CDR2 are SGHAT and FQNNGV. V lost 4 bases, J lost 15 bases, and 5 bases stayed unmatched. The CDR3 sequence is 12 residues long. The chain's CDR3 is CASSSGLAVGFF. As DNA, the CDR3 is TGTGCCAGCAGCTCGGGACTAGCGGTGGGGTTCTTC.

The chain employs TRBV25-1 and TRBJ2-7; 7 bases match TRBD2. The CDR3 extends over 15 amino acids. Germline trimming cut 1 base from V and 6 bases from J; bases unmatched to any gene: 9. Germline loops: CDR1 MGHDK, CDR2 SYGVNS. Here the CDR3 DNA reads TGTGCCAGCAGTGAATTGGTAGCGGAGCGGGGCGAGCAGTACTTC. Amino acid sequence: CASSELVAERGEQYF.

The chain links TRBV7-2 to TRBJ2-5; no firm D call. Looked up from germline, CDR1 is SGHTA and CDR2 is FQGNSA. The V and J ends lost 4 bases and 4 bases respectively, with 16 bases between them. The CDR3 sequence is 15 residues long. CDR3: CASSSWSNSGETQYF. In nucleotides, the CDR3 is TGTGCCAGCAGCTCCTGGAGTAACAGTGGAGAGACCCAGTACTTC.

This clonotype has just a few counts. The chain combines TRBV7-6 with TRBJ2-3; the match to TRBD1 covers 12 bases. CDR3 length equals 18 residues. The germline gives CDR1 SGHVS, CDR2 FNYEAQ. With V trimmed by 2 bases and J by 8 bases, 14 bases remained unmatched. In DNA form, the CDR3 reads TGTGCCAGCAGCTTATCAACCGGGACAGGGGGCCTGGCGGTTACGCAGTATTTT. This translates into CASSLSTGTGGLAVTQYF. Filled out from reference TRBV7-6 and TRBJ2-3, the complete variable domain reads GAGVSQSPRYKVTKRGQDVALRCDPISGHVSLYWYRQALGQGPEFLTYFNYEAQQDKSGLPNDRFSAERPEGSISTLTIQRTEQRDSAMYRCASSLSTGTGGLAVTQYFGPGTRLTVL.

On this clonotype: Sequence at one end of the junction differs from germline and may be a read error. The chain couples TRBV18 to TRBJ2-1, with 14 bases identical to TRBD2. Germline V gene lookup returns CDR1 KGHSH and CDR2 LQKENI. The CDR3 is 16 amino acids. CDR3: CASSGDALTSGRATVF. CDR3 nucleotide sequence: TGTGCCAGCTCGGGAGATGCGCTGACTAGCGGGAGGGCTACGGTCTTC.